This TCR beta chain is from a study of breast tumors, draining lymph nodes, adjacent tissues. TCRdb analysed the multiplex PCR reads with MiXCR anew, one entry per CDR3 protein. The sample lists 270,000 or so distinct CDR3 sequences; about 30% were seen once. Study results and caveats: Findings are consistent with lymph node origin and intratumoral expansion of most tumor T cells.

The lymph nodes were axillary draining lymph nodes from breast cancer patients. There are many counts of this clonotype. Its specificity is not known. This TCR came from a female donor with breast cancer. Some clones in this sample may be carry-over from other donors' samples. Sequences were obtained from axillary lymph node tissue.

The CDR3 here is CATSRINYGYTF. CDR3 nucleotides: TGTGCCACCAGTCGGATCAACTATGGCTACACCTTC. The V call is TRBV24-1, the J call TRBJ1-2; D is uncertain. CDR3 size: 12 residues. Trimming pared 6 bases from V and 2 bases from J, leaving 6 bases between. Germline V gene sequence: CDR1 KGHDR, CDR2 SFDVKD.